Sequencing of this TCR beta chain was carried out in a study of shared clonotypes between healthy human individuals. Turning to the study itself: CD4 naive and CD4 memory each took three plates per donor, while CD8 naive took two and CD8 memory one.

Notes on this clone: The antigen is not known.

Donors comprised only Caucasian adults living in Nashville, Tennessee. Germline trimming cut 3 bases from V and 7 bases from J; bases unmatched to any gene: 14. Germline CDR1 reads SGDLS; CDR2 reads YYNGEE. This CDR3 region has 17 residues. Study observations and caveats: Naive subsets tended to show greater estimated richness than memory subsets.

Sequencing was performed with immunoSEQ multiplex PCR; in TCRdb, only in-frame clones are kept and a portion is missing. The repertoire has about 2.4 million clones, 90% to 95% of them found once; the top ten carry around 0.4%. This chain uses TRBV9 with TRBJ2-2; 8 positions match TRBD2. The sequenced sample consisted of naive CD4+ T cells from PBMCs. The subset was: CD45RA+ positively selected. The receptor comes from a man younger than 30 in good health. Some clones in this sample may be carry-over from other donors' samples. DNA for the CDR3: TGTGCCAGCAGCGGGACTCTAGCGGGTAACTTTGACGGGGAGCTGTTTTTT. This sequence encodes CASSGTLAGNFDGELFF.